The 22 T cell receptor beta chains below all came from one sample that was sequenced in a study of T-cell reconstitution after alpha-beta-depleted transplantation in children. Unique molecular identifiers were built into the TCRbeta library. TCRdb used MiXCR to reprocess the PCR reads, holding one entry per CDR3 protein. The sample shows about 410,000 distinct CDR3 sequences, roughly 20% of them seen only once. The sample was PBMCs from the stem cell graft donor, taken from the stem cell graft. Every receptor here comes from a human donor who donated a stem cell graft to a child with acute myeloid leukemia.

Remarks on this clonotype: This may be a read error, as it is one base from a much larger clone. The CDR3 sequence: CCARDQGGTLIYEQYF. In DNA form, the CDR3 reads TGCTGTGCTAGAGATCAAGGGGGGACCCTGATTTACGAGCAGTACTTC. The chain has TRBV20-1 and TRBJ2-7; D is tentatively TRBD1 or TRBD2 (6 bases each). The CDR3 length is 16 residues. Per germline, CDR1 DFQATT and CDR2 SNEGSKA (reference sequence).

About this clonotype itself: A read error may account for a junction end that differs from germline. The CDR3 region is CASSLGAGTNEKLFF. As DNA, the CDR3 is TGTGCCAGCAGCTTAGGTGCAGGCACTAATGAAAAACTTTTTTTT. The chain recombines TRBV7-8 with TRBJ1-4; no clear D. The germline V gene encodes CDR1 SGHVS and CDR2 FQNEAQ. The CDR3 is 15 amino acids.

This clonotype was detected many times. V gene TRBV6-5 combines with J gene TRBJ2-1; perhaps TRBD1 as D (5 bases). V was pared by 5 bases and J by 0 bases, with 11 bases between. The CDR3 is 15 residues long. CDR1 and CDR2 from the germline V gene are MNHEY and SVGAGI. DNA of the CDR3: TGTGCCAGCAGTCCTGACAGACCCTCCTACAATGAGCAGTTCTTC. Protein sequence: CASSPDRPSYNEQFF.

V and J are TRBV7-2 and TRBJ2-7, with 8 bases matching TRBD1. V dropped 4 bases and J dropped 4; count of bases not matched to a gene: 6. The CDR3 contains 14 residues. Germline V gene lookup returns CDR1 SGHTA and CDR2 FQGNSA. In nucleotides, the CDR3 is TGTGCCAGCAGCTCGGGGAACAGGGGGTACGAGCAGTACTTC. Its protein product is CASSSGNRGYEQYF. Full variable domain (remainder filled in from reference TRBV7-2 and TRBJ2-7): GAGVSQSPSNKVTEKGKDVELRCDPISGHTALYWYRQSLGQGLEFLIYFQGNSAPDKSGLPSDRFSAERTGGSVSTLTIQRTQQEDSAVYLCASSSGNRGYEQYFGPGTRLTVT.

This clonotype was counted only a few times. J is TRBJ2-1 and V is TRBV12-5; 7 bases fit TRBD1. The CDR3 has 15 residues. With V trimmed by 4 bases and J by 0 bases, 3 bases remained unmatched. Germline V gene data show CDR1 as LGHNT and CDR2 as FRNRAP. CDR3 sequence: CASGSRQGSYNEQFF. The CDR3 DNA sequence: TGTGCTAGTGGTTCCCGACAGGGCTCCTACAATGAGCAGTTCTTC.

At least ten counts were recorded for this clonotype. The chain employs TRBV7-9 and TRBJ2-7; D is possibly TRBD1 (6 bases). Trimming took off 4 bases at V and 3 bases at J, with 7 bases between the two ends. CDR1 is SEHNR and CDR2 is FQNEAQ in the germline V gene (reference sequence). This CDR3 is 12 amino acids long. The CDR3 nucleotides are TGTGCCAGCAGCTCGACAGGCTACGAGCAGTACTTC. Protein product: CASSSTGYEQYF.

The CDR3 DNA follows: TGTGCCAGCAGCTTTCTAGCGGGAGGGCTCTCCGAGCAGTACTTC. Translation: CASSFLAGGLSEQYF. This chain uses TRBV7-8 with TRBJ2-7, with TRBD2 identical over 12 bases. V lost 3 bases, J lost 6 bases, and 6 bases stayed unmatched. Germline V gene lookup returns CDR1 SGHVS and CDR2 FQNEAQ. There are 15 residues in the CDR3.

The sample holds many counts of this clonotype. This chain joins TRBV15 and TRBJ2-7; 7 bases align to TRBD2. The V gene end was trimmed by 9 bases and the J gene end by 0 bases; junction bases not matched to a gene: 8. The germline V gene encodes CDR1 LNHNV and CDR2 YYDKDF (reference sequence). The CDR3 consists of 14 residues. The CDR3, as DNA: TGTGCCACGAGAACTAGCGTAAGCTCCTACGAGCAGTACTTC. Protein product: CATRTSVSSYEQYF.

The table lists this clonotype with a few counts. J is TRBJ2-7 and V is TRBV5-1, with TRBD2 matching over 8 bases. Unmatched junction bases numbered 4, after V lost 5 bases and J lost 0 bases. The CDR3 covers 14 residues. Germline CDR1 is SGHRS and CDR2 is YFSETQ. The CDR3 sequence: CASSTGTSSYEQYF. CDR3 DNA sequence: TGCGCCAGCAGTACGGGGACTAGCTCCTACGAGCAGTACTTC.

This clonotype was recorded many times. The V gene is TRBV6-5, the J gene TRBJ2-3; 9 positions match TRBD1. The CDR3 totals 16 residues. Germline V gene data show CDR1 as MNHEY and CDR2 as SVGAGI. The V segment lost 1 base and the J segment 3 bases; nucleotides outside the gene matches: 5. CDR3 DNA: TGTGCCAGCAGTTACTTTGACAGGGGGGGGACAGATACGCAGTATTTT. Protein: CASSYFDRGGTDTQYF.

Concerning this clonotype: The junction and the germline gene differ at one end; a read error may be behind it. The chain is built from TRBV9 and TRBJ2-4; TRBD2 agrees at 9 bases. The CDR3 spans 15 residues. From germline, CDR1 is SGDLS and CDR2 YYNGEE. The CDR3 nucleotides are TGTGCCAGCAGCGTAGGACTAGCGGCCCAACAAGGTTTATCTTTC. Protein sequence: CASSVGLAAQQGLSF. Using reference TRBV9 and TRBJ2-4 for the parts outside the CDR3, the full variable domain is DSGVTQTPKHLITATGQRVTLRCSPRSGDLSVYWYQQSLDQGLQFLIQYYNGEERAKGNILERFSAQQFPDLHSELNLSSLELGDSALYFCASSVGLAAQQGLSFGAGTRLSVL.

The V and J genes are TRBV27 and TRBJ2-7; perhaps D is TRBD1 or TRBD2 (5 bases each). This CDR3 has 13 residues. V lost 5 bases, J lost 3 bases, and 11 bases lay in between. CDR1 and CDR2 from the germline V gene are MNHEY and SMNVEV (reference sequence). CDR3 amino acids: CASSRDGGYEQYF. The CDR3 DNA reads TGTGCCAGCAGTCGGGACGGTGGCTACGAGCAGTACTTC.

This sequence joins TRBV6-4 and TRBJ2-3; D is uncertain. The V gene lost 1 base and the J gene lost 6 bases, with 11 bases spanning the gap. The CDR3 contains 14 residues. The germline V gene has CDR1 MRHNA and CDR2 SNTAGT. CDR3: CASSDLSSADTQYF. CDR3 sequence (DNA): TGTGCCAGCAGTGACTTGAGTTCCGCCGATACGCAGTATTTT.

The gene calls are TRBV12-3 or TRBV12-4 and TRBJ2-3; maybe TRBD2 (6 bases). Deletions cut 3 bases from V and 2 bases from J, with 18 bases between. This CDR3 region has 17 residues. As DNA, the CDR3 is TGTGCCAGCAGTTTTAGTCCGGGGGAACTAAACACAGATACGCAGTATTTT. This sequence encodes CASSFSPGELNTDTQYF.

There are a few counts of this clonotype. This sequence joins TRBV7-2 and TRBJ2-2, with TRBD1 matching 8 bases. CDR3 length: 15 amino acids. The J segment lost 4 bases and the V segment lost 5 bases, leaving 6 bases of the junction unmatched. Germline lookup yields CDR1 SGHTA and CDR2 FQGNSA. CDR3 nucleotides: TGTGCCAGCAGCGTCACAGGGGGGAGCACCGGGGAGCTGTTTTTT. Translating it yields CASSVTGGSTGELFF.

This chain connects TRBV29-1 to TRBJ2-7; a weak D match, TRBD1 (6 bases). Germline V lookup: CDR1 SQVTM, CDR2 ANQGSEA. The V end lost 6 bases, the J end lost 5 bases, and 20 bases lay between the germline ends. The length of the CDR3 is 14 residues. The CDR3, as DNA: TGCAGCGTCGCAAGGATCGACAGGATCAACGAGCAGTACTTC. Translating gives CSVARIDRINEQYF.

This clonotype was detected ten times or more. The chain carries TRBV29-1 and TRBJ2-7, with 9 bases fitting TRBD1. This CDR3 spans 14 amino acids. CDR1 is SQVTM and CDR2 is ANQGSEA in the germline V gene. Trimming at V came to 4 bases and at J to 2 bases, leaving 6 bases not matched to a gene. In DNA form, the CDR3 reads TGCAGCGTTGTCTTCGGACAGGGGCCCTACGAGCAGTACTTC. Translation gives CSVVFGQGPYEQYF.

The chain employs TRBV10-3 and TRBJ1-6; no firm D call. The V gene lost 6 bases and the J gene lost 5 bases, with 11 bases spanning the gap. The CDR3 runs 14 residues. CDR1 ENHRY and CDR2 SYGVKD come from the germline V gene. As DNA, the CDR3 is TGTGCCATCAGGGGCGGGAATGATAATTCACCCCTCCACTTT. Translated, it gives CAIRGGNDNSPLHF.

The V gene is TRBV12-3 or TRBV12-4, the J gene TRBJ2-7, with 7 bases fitting TRBD1. V lost 5 bases and J lost 0; bases outside the gene matches: 7. The CDR3 covers 15 residues. The CDR3 region has the DNA TGTGCCAGCAGTCTCCCTTGGACAGGCTCCTACGAGCAGTACTTC. It specifies CASSLPWTGSYEQYF.

CDR3 residues: CASSSQGTSGAGDTQYF. As DNA, the CDR3 is TGTGCCAGCAGTTCCCAAGGGACTAGCGGGGCTGGAGATACGCAGTATTTT. The chain uses TRBV12-3 or TRBV12-4 and TRBJ2-3; 13 positions agree with TRBD2. The CDR3 is made up of 17 amino acids. The J segment lost 5 bases and the V segment lost 4 bases, leaving 9 bases of the junction unmatched.

This clonotype has a handful of counts. The chain joins TRBV29-1 to TRBJ1-1, with D perhaps matching TRBD1 (6 bases). The CDR3 consists of 13 residues. Germline CDR1 is SQVTM and CDR2 is ANQGSEA. V was trimmed by 8 bases and J by 0 bases, leaving 13 bases between them. The CDR3 DNA is TGCAGCTGGGGGCGGGGGCTGAACACTGAAGCTTTCTTT. Translating it yields CSWGRGLNTEAFF.

This clonotype was seen a few times. This chain connects TRBV20-1 to TRBJ2-7, with D tentatively TRBD1 (5 bases). The CDR3 runs to 12 residues. Per the germline V gene, CDR1 is DFQATT and CDR2 is SNEGSKA (reference sequence). V was pared by 3 bases and J by 7 bases, with 13 bases between. The CDR3 sequence is CSASPAGMEQYF. For the CDR3, the DNA is TGCAGTGCTAGTCCGGCAGGGATGGAGCAGTACTTC.